Following are 21 T cell receptor beta chains from one sample sequenced in a study. TCRdb reanalysed the RT-PCR reads using MiXCR and keeps one entry per CDR3 protein. The table has 650,000 to 800,000 distinct CDR3 sequences, around 14% seen once; the top ten hold 3% to 4.5%. The specimen was memory CD4+ T cells from blood. All receptors come from a female donor in good health, serving as a healthy control.

This clonotype was picked up many times. DNA of the CDR3: TGTGCCAGCAGTCTCTCCCCCCCGCGCTTGGAGACCCAGTACTTC. Residues: CASSLSPPRLETQYF. The chain couples TRBV28 to TRBJ2-5, with D unresolved. This CDR3 has 15 residues. Germline V CDR1 and CDR2: MDHEN, SYDVKM. Between the trimmed V and J ends, which lost 5 bases and 5 bases, there was a span of 18 bases.

This clonotype was found a few times. This CDR3 reads CASRSRAKAGANVLTF. DNA of the CDR3: TGTGCCAGCAGGTCCCGGGCAAAAGCTGGGGCCAACGTCCTGACTTTC. This chain links TRBV6-2 or TRBV6-3 with TRBJ2-6; D gene unclear. The V gene's germline CDR1 is MNHEY and CDR2 SVGEGT. The CDR3 extends over 16 amino acids. The germline V and J ends were trimmed by 6 bases and 2 bases, with 14 bases remaining between them.

This clonotype was counted many times. The chain combines TRBV12-3 or TRBV12-4 with TRBJ1-2, with D possibly matching TRBD1 (6 bases). V was shortened by 8 bases and J by 6 bases, with 16 bases between the two germline ends. The CDR3 consists of 13 residues. CDR3 sequence reads: CASRGVGAHGYTF. The CDR3 DNA is TGTGCCAGCCGCGGAGTGGGGGCACATGGCTACACCTTC.

This clonotype was seen only a few times. This rearrangement joins TRBV5-8 to TRBJ1-1, with unresolved D. CDR3 size: 14 residues. Germline V gene sequence: CDR1 SGHTS, CDR2 YDEGEE. V was trimmed by 4 bases and J by 2 bases, leaving 12 bases between them. CDR3 DNA sequence: TGTGCCAGCAGCCTACTGGGGTTTAACACTGAAGCTTTCTTT. Its translation: CASSLLGFNTEAFF.

The chain is built from TRBV10-3 and TRBJ2-1; 7 nucleotides agree with TRBD1. The CDR3 consists of 16 residues. CDR1 and CDR2 (germline): ENHRY, SYGVKD. The V and J ends lost 7 bases and 3 bases, in that order; junction bases with no gene match: 12. The CDR3 DNA is TGTGCCATCAAATCGCAAACAGGGGCTAACTACAATGAGCAGTTCTTC. The encoded protein is CAIKSQTGANYNEQFF.

This clonotype was observed a few times. The chain combines TRBV11-2 with TRBJ2-2; TRBD1 is a possible D gene (5 bases). The CDR3 totals 17 residues. CDR1 is SGHAT and CDR2 is FQNNGV in the germline V gene. Trimming took 4 bases from V and 1 from J, leaving 16 bases between them. CDR3 DNA: TGTGCCAGCAGCTATGGTCCTGACAGCTTGAACACCGGGGAGCTGTTTTTT. Translated, it gives CASSYGPDSLNTGELFF.

The CDR3 nucleotides read TGCGCCAGCAGCTTACCGGCCCGGGAGGGAAATTCACCCCTCCACTTT. Its translation is CASSLPAREGNSPLHF. The chain couples TRBV5-1 to TRBJ1-6; D call uncertain. This CDR3 has 16 amino acids. V was shortened by 2 bases and J by 7 bases, with 16 bases between the two germline ends. CDR1 is SGHRS and CDR2 is YFSETQ in the germline V gene.

This clonotype has a handful of counts. The chain uses TRBV10-3 and TRBJ2-5; D ambiguous. The CDR3 length is 15 residues. CDR1 is ENHRY and CDR2 is SYGVKD in the germline V gene. Trimming took 0 bases from V and 2 from J, leaving 10 bases between them. CDR3 nucleotide sequence: TGTGCCATCAGTGAGTCAGGTGGGCAGCAAGAGACCCAGTACTTC. It encodes CAISESGGQQETQYF.

The chain combines TRBV7-2 with TRBJ2-4; 9 nucleotides agree with TRBD2. The CDR3 has 18 residues. In germline, CDR1 is SGHTA, CDR2 FQGNSA. V dropped 3 bases and J dropped 3; count of bases not matched to a gene: 12. The CDR3 loop is CASSFEGISGSGKNIQYF. CDR3 DNA sequence: TGTGCCAGCAGCTTCGAAGGGATTAGCGGGAGTGGCAAAAACATTCAGTACTTC.

The chain links TRBV7-2 to TRBJ1-3; D call uncertain. Trimming removed 1 base at V and 0 bases at J, with 10 bases between. CDR1 is SGHTA, CDR2 FQGNSA, per germline. The CDR3 is 16 amino acids. The DNA for the CDR3 is TGTGCCAGCAGCTTAGGGTCGATGGGCTCTGGAAACACCATATATTTT. Its protein is CASSLGSMGSGNTIYF.

The rearrangement uses TRBV5-4 and TRBJ1-2; perhaps TRBD1 as D (6 bases). V was trimmed by 4 bases and J by 5 bases, leaving 15 bases between them. The CDR3 contains 14 residues. Per the germline V gene, CDR1 is SGHNT and CDR2 is YYREEE (reference sequence). CDR3 DNA sequence: TGTGCCAGCAGCACGGCTGGACAGACTTATGGCTACACCTTC. This gives the protein CASSTAGQTYGYTF.

The J gene is TRBJ1-5, the V gene TRBV7-9; TRBD1 is a possible D gene (5 bases). Germline CDR1 SEHNR, CDR2 FQNEAQ (reference sequence). V gave up 8 bases and J gave up 7 bases, with 21 bases separating them. CDR3 length: 15 amino acids. Written as DNA, the CDR3 is TGTGCCAGCTTCTGGAGCGGGGGAGCAGAGCAGCCCCAGCATTTT. Protein product: CASFWSGGAEQPQHF.

This clonotype was counted only a few times. The chain has TRBV5-8 and TRBJ2-1, with TRBD1 as a possible D gene (6 bases). The CDR3 runs to 16 residues. The germline CDR1 and CDR2 sequences are SGHTS and YDEGEE. V was shortened by 0 bases and J by 4 bases, with 14 bases between the two germline ends. CDR3 DNA sequence: TGTGCCAGCAGCTTGGTTAACAGGGTGGGGTACAATGAGCAGTTCTTC. Amino acids: CASSLVNRVGYNEQFF.

This clonotype occurred many times. The chain joins TRBV7-9 to TRBJ2-7, with D maybe TRBD1 (6 bases). Germline V lookup: CDR1 SEHNR, CDR2 FQNEAQ (reference sequence). Trimming left V 2 bases short and J 4 bases short, with 18 bases between. The CDR3 spans 16 residues. The CDR3 nucleotides are TGTGCCAGCAGCTTAATCGTGCCAGGGGAAACTTACGAGCAGTACTTC. This translates into CASSLIVPGETYEQYF.

The rearrangement links TRBV24-1 to TRBJ1-1; 7 bases fit TRBD1. In germline, CDR1 is KGHDR, CDR2 SFDVKD. CDR3 length: 14 amino acids. Unmatched junction bases numbered 7, after V lost 5 bases and J lost 5 bases. As DNA, the CDR3 is TGTGCCACCAGTGCTACAGGGGAAGGAACTGAAGCTTTCTTT. It yields the protein CATSATGEGTEAFF.

Many counts were recorded for this clonotype. This chain joins TRBV20-1 and TRBJ2-3; TRBD2 matches 8 bases. Losses at the gene ends were 3 bases for V and 2 bases for J; bases not matched to a gene: 7. The germline gives CDR1 DFQATT, CDR2 SNEGSKA (reference sequence). The CDR3 is made up of 15 amino acids. CDR3 in amino acids: CSARDSGAYTDTQYF. The CDR3 nucleotides read TGCAGTGCTAGGGATAGCGGGGCCTACACAGATACGCAGTATTTT.

CDR3 DNA: TGTGCCAGCAGTTACTCATCAGGCTTGAACACTGAAGCTTTCTTT. Translation gives CASSYSSGLNTEAFF. The chain has TRBV6-5 and TRBJ1-1; no reliable D call. Between the trimmed V and J ends, which lost 0 bases and 0 bases, there was a span of 8 bases. CDR1 and CDR2 (germline): MNHEY, SVGAGI. This CDR3 is 15 amino acids long.

This clonotype was observed a few times. The rearrangement links TRBV5-1 to TRBJ1-1; TRBD1 might be the D (6 bases). The germline V gene has CDR1 SGHRS and CDR2 YFSETQ. V shed 4 bases and J shed 1 base, with 14 bases lying between them. The CDR3 covers 15 residues. The CDR3 loop reads CASSLEETGNTEAFF. CDR3 in DNA: TGCGCCAGCAGCCTCGAGGAGACAGGGAACACTGAAGCTTTCTTT. Full variable domain (rest looked up from reference TRBV5-1 and TRBJ1-1): KAGVTQTPRYLIKTRGQQVTLSCSPISGHRSVSWYQQTPGQGLQFLFEYFSETQRNKGNFPGRFSGRQFSNSRSEMNVSTLELGDSALYLCASSLEETGNTEAFFGQGTRLTVV.

This clonotype was found a few times. The chain has TRBV6-5 and TRBJ2-7; TRBD1 matches at 7 bases. The CDR3 spans 16 residues. The trim removed 5 bases at V and 0 bases at J, leaving 10 bases unmatched. Per the germline V gene, CDR1 is MNHEY and CDR2 is SVGAGI. In nucleotides, the CDR3 is TGTGCCAGCAGTCTGACCCCGGGACAGACCTCCTACGAGCAGTACTTC. It yields the protein CASSLTPGQTSYEQYF.

The rearrangement uses TRBV24-1 and TRBJ2-3; D is ambiguous. V was cut by 1 base and J by 0 bases, with 7 bases left in between. CDR1 and CDR2 from the germline V gene are KGHDR and SFDVKD. This CDR3 comprises 15 residues. The CDR3 spells CATSDFVESTDTQYF. CDR3 DNA sequence: TGTGCCACCAGTGATTTCGTGGAGAGCACAGATACGCAGTATTTT.

The gene calls are TRBV7-2 and TRBJ2-7, with no clear D. The CDR3 is made up of 14 amino acids. Germline CDR1 SGHTA, CDR2 FQGNSA. V shed 3 bases and J shed 1 base, with 10 bases lying between them. Written as DNA, the CDR3 is TGTGCCAGCAGCTTTCGACTGGAGTCCTACGAGCAGTACTTC. This translates into CASSFRLESYEQYF. The variable domain in full, completed from reference TRBV7-2 and TRBJ2-7, reads GAGVSQSPSNKVTEKGKDVELRCDPISGHTALYWYRQSLGQGLEFLIYFQGNSAPDKSGLPSDRFSAERTGGSVSTLTIQRTQQEDSAVYLCASSFRLESYEQYFGPGTRLTVT.